This entry is about one T cell receptor (beta chain). The data are from a study of identical twins. Germline values: CDR1 SQVTM, CDR2 ANQGSEA. This CDR3 spans 17 amino acids. J was trimmed by 7 bases and V by 5 bases; bases with no gene match: 13. TCRdb processed the 5' RACE reads anew with MiXCR; each CDR3 protein has one entry. Of around 480,000 distinct CDR3 sequences listed, roughly an eighth are singletons. This sample also appeared in a second study, on yellow fever vaccine responses in identical twins.

The sequence derives from a woman aged 18-30 years in good health. Sequencing was carried out using CD4+ T cells sorted from blood. V and J are TRBV29-1 and TRBJ2-1; TRBD2 agrees at 14 bases. CDR3 amino acids: CSVTTPGLAGVQNEQFF. CDR3 DNA: TGCAGCGTTACTACACCGGGACTAGCGGGAGTCCAGAATGAGCAGTTCTTC.